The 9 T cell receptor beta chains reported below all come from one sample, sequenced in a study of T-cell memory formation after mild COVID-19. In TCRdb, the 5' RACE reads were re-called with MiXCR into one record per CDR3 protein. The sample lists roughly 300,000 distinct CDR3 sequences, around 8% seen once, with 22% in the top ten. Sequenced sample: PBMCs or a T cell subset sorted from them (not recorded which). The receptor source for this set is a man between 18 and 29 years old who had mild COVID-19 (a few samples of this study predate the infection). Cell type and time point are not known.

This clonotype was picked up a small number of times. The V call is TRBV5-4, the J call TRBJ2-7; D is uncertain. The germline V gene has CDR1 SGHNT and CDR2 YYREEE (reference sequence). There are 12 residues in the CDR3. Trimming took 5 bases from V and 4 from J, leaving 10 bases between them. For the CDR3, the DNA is TGTGCCAGCAGTTCAGACGGGTACGAGCAGTACGTC. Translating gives CASSSDGYEQYV.

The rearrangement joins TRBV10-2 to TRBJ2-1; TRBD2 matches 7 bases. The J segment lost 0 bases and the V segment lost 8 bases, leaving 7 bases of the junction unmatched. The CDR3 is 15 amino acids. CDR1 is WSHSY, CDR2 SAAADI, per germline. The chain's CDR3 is CASGGSGGSYNEQFF. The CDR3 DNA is TGCGCCAGCGGGGGGTCGGGGGGCTCCTACAATGAGCAGTTCTTC.

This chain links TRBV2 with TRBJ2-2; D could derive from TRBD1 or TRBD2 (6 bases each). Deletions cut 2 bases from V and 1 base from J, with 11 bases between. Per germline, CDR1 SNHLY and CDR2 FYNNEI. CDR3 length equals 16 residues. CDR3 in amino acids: CASSEIGGGNTGELFF. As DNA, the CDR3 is TGTGCCAGCAGTGAAATCGGGGGCGGGAACACCGGGGAGCTGTTTTTT. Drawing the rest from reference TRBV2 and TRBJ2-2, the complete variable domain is EPEVTQTPSHQVTQMGQEVILRCVPISNHLYFYWYRQILGQKVEFLVSFYNNEISEKSEIFDDQFSVERPDGSNFTLKIRSTKLEDSAMYFCASSEIGGGNTGELFFGEGSRLTVL.

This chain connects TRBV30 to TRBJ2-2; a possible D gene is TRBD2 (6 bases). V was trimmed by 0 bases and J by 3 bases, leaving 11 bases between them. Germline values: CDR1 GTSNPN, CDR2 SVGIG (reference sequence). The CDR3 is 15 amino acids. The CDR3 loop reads CAWSVSASDTGELFF. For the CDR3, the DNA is TGTGCCTGGAGTGTAAGCGCTAGCGACACCGGGGAGCTGTTTTTT.

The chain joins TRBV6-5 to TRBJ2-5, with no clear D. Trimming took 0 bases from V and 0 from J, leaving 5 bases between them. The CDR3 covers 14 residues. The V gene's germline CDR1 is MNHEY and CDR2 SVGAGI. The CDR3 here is CASSYSRYQETQYF. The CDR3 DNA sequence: TGTGCCAGCAGTTACTCCCGGTACCAAGAGACCCAGTACTTC.

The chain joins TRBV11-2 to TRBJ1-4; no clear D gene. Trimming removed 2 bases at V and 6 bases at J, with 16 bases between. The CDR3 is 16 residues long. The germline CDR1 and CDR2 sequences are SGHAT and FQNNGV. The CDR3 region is CASSLNGPGPDEKLFF. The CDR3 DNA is TGTGCCAGCAGCTTAAACGGGCCTGGGCCTGATGAAAAACTGTTTTTT.

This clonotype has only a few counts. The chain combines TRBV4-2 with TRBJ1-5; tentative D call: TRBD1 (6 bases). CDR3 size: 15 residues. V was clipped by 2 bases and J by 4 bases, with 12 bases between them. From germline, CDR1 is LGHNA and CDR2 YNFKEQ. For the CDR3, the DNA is TGTGCCAGCAGCCAAACATATCAGGGGAATCAGCCCCAGCATTTT. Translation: CASSQTYQGNQPQHF.

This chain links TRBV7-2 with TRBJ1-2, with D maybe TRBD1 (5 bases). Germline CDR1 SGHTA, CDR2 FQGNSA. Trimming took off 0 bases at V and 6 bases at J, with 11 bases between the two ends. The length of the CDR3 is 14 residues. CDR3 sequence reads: CASSLAGTSNGYTF. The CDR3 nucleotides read TGTGCCAGCAGCTTAGCCGGGACCTCCAATGGCTACACCTTC.

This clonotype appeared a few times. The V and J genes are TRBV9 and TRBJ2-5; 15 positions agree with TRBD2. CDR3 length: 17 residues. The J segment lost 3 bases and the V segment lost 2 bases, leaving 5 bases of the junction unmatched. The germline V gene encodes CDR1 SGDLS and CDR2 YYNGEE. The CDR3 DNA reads TGTGCCAGCAGCGTTGGACTAGCGGGGGGGAGTAAAGAGACCCAGTACTTC. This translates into CASSVGLAGGSKETQYF. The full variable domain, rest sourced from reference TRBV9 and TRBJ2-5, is DSGVTQTPKHLITATGQRVTLRCSPRSGDLSVYWYQQSLDQGLQFLIQYYNGEERAKGNILERFSAQQFPDLHSELNLSSLELGDSALYFCASSVGLAGGSKETQYFGPGTRLLVL.